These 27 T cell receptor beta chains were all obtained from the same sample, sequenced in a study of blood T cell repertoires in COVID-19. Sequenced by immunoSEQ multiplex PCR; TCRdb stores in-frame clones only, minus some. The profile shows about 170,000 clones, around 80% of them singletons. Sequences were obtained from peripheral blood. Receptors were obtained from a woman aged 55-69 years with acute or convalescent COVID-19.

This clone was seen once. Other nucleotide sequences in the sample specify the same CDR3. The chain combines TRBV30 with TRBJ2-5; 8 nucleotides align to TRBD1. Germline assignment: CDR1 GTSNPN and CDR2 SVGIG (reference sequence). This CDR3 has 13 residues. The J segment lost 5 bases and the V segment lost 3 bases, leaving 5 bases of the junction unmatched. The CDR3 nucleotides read TGTGCCTGGAGGCAGGGGGCAGGGGAGACCCAGTACTTC. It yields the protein CAWRQGAGETQYF.

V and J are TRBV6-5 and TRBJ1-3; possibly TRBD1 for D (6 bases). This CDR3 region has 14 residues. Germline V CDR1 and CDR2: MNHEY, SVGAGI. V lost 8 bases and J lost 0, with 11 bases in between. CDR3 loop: CASSGASSGNTIYF. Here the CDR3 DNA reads TGTGCCAGCTCAGGGGCCTCCTCTGGAAACACCATATATTTT.

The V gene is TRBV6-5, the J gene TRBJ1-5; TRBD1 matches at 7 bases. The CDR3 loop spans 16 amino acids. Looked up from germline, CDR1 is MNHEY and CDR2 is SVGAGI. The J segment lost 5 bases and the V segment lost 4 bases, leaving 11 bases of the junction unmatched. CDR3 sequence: CASSSLSDRADQPQHF. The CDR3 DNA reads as TGTGCCAGCAGTTCCTTATCCGACAGGGCTGATCAGCCCCAGCATTTT.

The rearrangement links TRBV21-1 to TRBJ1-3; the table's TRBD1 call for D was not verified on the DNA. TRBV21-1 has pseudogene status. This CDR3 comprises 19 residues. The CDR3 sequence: CASSAFPDRGLSSGNTIYF. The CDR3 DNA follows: TGTGCCAGCAGCGCGTTCCCGGACAGGGGCTTGAGCTCTGGAAACACCATATATTTT.

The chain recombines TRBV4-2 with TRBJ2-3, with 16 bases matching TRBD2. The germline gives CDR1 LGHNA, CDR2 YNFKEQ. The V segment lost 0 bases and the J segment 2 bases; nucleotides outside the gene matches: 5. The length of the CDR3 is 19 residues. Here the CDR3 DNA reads TGTGCCAGCAGCCAAGATCGGGGACTAGCGGGGGGGCTCACAGATACGCAGTATTTT. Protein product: CASSQDRGLAGGLTDTQYF.

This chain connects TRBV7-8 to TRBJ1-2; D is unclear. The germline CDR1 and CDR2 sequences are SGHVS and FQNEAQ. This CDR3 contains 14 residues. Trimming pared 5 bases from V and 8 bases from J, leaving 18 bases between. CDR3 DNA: TGTGCCAGCAGCCTCAGGAATAGTGTCCGCGGCTACACCTTC. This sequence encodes CASSLRNSVRGYTF.

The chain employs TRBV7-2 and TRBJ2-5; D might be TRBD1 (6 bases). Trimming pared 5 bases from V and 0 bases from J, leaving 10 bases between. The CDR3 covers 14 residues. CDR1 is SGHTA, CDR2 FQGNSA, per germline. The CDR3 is CASSAGTYQETQYF. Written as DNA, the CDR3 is TGTGCCAGCAGCGCCGGGACATACCAAGAGACCCAGTACTTC.

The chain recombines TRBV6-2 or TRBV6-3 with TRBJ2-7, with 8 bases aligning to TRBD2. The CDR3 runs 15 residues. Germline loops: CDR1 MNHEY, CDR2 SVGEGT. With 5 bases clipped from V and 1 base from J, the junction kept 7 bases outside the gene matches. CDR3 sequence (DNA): TGTGCCAGCAGTCGCAGAGTAGCGGGGTCCTACGAGCAGTACTTC. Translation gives CASSRRVAGSYEQYF.

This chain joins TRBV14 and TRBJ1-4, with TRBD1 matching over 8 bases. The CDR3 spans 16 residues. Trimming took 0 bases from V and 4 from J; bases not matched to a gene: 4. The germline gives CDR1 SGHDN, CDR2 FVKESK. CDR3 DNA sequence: TGTGCCAGCAGCCAAGATAGGGGACAGGTTAATGAAAAACTGTTTTTT. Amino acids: CASSQDRGQVNEKLFF.

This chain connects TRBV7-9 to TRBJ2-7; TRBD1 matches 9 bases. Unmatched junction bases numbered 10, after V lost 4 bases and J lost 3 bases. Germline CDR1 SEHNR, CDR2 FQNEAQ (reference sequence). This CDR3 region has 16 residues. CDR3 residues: CASSSAPGQGNYEQYF. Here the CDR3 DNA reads TGTGCCAGCAGCTCCGCCCCGGGACAGGGAAACTACGAGCAGTACTTC. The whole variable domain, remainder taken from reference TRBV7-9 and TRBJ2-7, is DTGVSQNPRHKITKRGQNVTFRCDPISEHNRLYWYRQTLGQGPEFLTYFQNEAQLEKSRLLSDRFSAERPKGSFSTLEIQRTEQGDSAMYLCASSSAPGQGNYEQYFGPGTRLTVT.

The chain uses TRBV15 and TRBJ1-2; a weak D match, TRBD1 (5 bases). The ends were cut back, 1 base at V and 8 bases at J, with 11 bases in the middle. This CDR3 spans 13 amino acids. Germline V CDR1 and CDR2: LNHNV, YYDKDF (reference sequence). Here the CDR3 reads CATSRGQPSGYTF. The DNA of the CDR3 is TGTGCCACCAGCAGAGGACAGCCCTCGGGCTACACCTTC.

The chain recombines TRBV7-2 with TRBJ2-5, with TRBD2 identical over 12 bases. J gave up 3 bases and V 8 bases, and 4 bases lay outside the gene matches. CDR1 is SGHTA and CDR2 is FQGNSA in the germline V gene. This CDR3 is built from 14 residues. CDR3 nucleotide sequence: TGTGCCAGCGGTCGGACTAGCGGGGAAGAGACCCAGTACTTC. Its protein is CASGRTSGEETQYF.

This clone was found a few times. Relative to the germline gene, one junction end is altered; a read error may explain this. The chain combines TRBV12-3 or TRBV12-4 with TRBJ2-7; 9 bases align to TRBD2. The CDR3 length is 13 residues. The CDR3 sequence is CASRLAGAYEQYF. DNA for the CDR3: TGTGCCAGCCGTTTAGCGGGAGCCTACGAGCAGTACTTC.

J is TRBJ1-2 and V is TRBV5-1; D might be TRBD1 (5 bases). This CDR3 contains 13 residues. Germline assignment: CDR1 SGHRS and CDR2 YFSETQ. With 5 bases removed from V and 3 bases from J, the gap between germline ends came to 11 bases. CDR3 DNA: TGCGCCAGCAGTTGGGGGGACGACTATGGCTACACCTTC. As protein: CASSWGDDYGYTF.

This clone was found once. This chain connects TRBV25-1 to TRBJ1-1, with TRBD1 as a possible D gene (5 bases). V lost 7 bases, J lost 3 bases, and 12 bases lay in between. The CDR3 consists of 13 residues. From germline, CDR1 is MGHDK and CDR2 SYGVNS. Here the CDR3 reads CASTIGAYTEAFF. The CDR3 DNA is TGTGCCAGCACCATAGGGGCATACACTGAAGCTTTCTTT.

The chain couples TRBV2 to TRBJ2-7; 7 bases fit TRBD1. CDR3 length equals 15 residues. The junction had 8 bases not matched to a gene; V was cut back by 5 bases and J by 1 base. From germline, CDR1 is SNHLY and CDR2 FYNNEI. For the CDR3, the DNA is TGTGCCAGCAGTTTGAAACAGGGGCCTTCCTACGAGCAGTACTTC. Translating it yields CASSLKQGPSYEQYF.

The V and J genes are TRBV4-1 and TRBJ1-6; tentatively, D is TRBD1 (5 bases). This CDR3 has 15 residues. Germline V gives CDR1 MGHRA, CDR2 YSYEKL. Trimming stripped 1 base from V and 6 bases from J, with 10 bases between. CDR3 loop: CASSQVQGANSPLHF. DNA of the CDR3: TGCGCCAGCAGCCAAGTGCAGGGCGCTAATTCACCCCTCCACTTT.

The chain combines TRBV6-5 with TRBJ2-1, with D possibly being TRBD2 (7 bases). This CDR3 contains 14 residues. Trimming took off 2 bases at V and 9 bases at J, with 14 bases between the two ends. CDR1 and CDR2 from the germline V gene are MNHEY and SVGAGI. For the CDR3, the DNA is TGTGCCAGCAGTTACGCCGGGGGGCAGGGTGAGCAGTTCTTC. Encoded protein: CASSYAGGQGEQFF.

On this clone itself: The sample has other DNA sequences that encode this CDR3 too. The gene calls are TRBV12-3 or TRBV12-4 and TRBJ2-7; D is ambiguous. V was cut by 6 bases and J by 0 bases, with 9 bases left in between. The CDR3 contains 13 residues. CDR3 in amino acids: CASRSTGSYEQYF. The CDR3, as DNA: TGTGCCAGCAGGTCTACGGGCTCCTACGAGCAGTACTTC.

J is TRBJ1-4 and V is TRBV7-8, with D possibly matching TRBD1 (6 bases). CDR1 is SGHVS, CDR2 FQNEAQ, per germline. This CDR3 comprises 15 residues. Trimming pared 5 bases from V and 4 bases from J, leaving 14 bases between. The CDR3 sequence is CASSPTPRGNEKLFF. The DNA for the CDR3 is TGTGCCAGCAGCCCAACCCCCAGGGGTAATGAAAAACTGTTTTTT. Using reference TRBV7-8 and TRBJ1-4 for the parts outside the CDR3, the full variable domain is GAGVSQSPRYKVAKRGQDVALRCDPISGHVSLFWYQQALGQGPEFLTYFQNEAQLDKSGLPSDRFFAERPEGSVSTLKIQRTQQEDSAVYLCASSPTPRGNEKLFFGSGTQLSVL.

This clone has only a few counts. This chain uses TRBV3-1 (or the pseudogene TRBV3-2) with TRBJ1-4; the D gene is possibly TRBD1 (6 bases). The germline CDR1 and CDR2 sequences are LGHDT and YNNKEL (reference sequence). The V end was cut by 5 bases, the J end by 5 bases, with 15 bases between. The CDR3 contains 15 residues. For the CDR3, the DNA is TGTGCCAGCAGCGCAAGACAGGACTCGAATGAAAAACTGTTTTTT. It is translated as CASSARQDSNEKLFF.

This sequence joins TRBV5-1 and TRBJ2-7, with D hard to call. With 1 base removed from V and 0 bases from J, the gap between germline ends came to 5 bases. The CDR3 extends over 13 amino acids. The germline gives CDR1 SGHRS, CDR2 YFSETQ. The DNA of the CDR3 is TGCGCCAGCAGCTTGACGAGCTCCTACGAGCAGTACTTC. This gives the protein CASSLTSSYEQYF.

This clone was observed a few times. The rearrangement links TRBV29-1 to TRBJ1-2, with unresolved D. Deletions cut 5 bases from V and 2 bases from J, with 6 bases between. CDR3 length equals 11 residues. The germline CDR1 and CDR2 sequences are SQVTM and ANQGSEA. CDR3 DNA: TGCAGCGTTCAGGTGAACTATGGCTACACCTTC. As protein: CSVQVNYGYTF. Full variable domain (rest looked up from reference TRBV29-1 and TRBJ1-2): SAVISQKPSRDICQRGTSLTIQCQVDSQVTMMFWYRQQPGQSLTLIATANQGSEATYESGFVIDKFPISRPNLTFSTLTVSNMSPEDSSIYLCSVQVNYGYTFGSGTRLTVV.

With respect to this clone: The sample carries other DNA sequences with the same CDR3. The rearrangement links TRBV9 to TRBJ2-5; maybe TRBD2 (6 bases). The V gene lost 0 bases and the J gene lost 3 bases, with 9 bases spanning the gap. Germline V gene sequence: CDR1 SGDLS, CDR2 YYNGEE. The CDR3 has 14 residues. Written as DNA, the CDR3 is TGTGCCAGCAGCGTAGACGCGGGAAAAGAGACCCAGTACTTC. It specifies CASSVDAGKETQYF.

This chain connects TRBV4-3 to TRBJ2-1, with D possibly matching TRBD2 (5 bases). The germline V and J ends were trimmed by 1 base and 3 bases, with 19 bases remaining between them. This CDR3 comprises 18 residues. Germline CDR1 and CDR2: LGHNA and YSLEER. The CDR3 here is CASSQGPETRLIYNEQFF. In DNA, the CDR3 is TGCGCCAGCAGCCAAGGGCCCGAAACTAGACTGATCTACAATGAGCAGTTCTTC.

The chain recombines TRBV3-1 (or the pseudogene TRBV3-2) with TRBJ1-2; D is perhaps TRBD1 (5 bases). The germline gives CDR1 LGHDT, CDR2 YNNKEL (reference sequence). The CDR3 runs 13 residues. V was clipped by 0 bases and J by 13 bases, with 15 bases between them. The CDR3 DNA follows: TGTGCCAGCAGCCAAGATAAGGGGCGAAGGCTCACCTTC. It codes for CASSQDKGRRLTF.

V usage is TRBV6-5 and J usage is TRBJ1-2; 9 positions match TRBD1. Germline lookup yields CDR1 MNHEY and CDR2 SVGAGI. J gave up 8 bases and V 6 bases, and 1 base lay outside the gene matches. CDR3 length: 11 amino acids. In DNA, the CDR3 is TGTGCCAGCAGGACAGGGGGAGGCTACACCTTC. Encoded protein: CASRTGGGYTF.